This T cell receptor beta chain originates from a study of shared clonotypes between healthy human individuals. Study observations and caveats: An effect of sequencing depth on clonotype sharing among donors was expected. With four donors compared, 4.5% to 6.5% of naive CD4 clonotypes were shared.

On this clone: Its antigen is still unknown.

Assay: immunoSEQ multiplex PCR; the TCRdb copy retains only in-frame clones and omits some. The sample holds roughly 2,500,000 clones, 93% seen once. The TCR sequence derives from a man between 18 and 35 years old in good health. Some clones in this sample may be carry-over from other donors' samples. Sequenced input: naive CD4+ T cells from PBMCs. Subset of the sample: CD45RA+ positively selected.

DNA for the CDR3: TGTGCCAGCAGCCCGGGACGATGGGGGGAAGGCAGTGGGGCCAACGTCCTGACTTTC. Residues: CASSPGRWGEGSGANVLTF. V usage is TRBV11-3 and J usage is TRBJ2-6; D perhaps matches TRBD2 (6 bases). The germline V gene encodes CDR1 SGHNT and CDR2 YENEEA. The CDR3 contains 19 residues. V lost 5 bases, J lost 3 bases, and 23 bases lay in between.